These 31 T cell receptor beta chains were all obtained from the same sample, sequenced in a study of neurological immune-mediated disorders. Using its own MiXCR run on the 5' RACE reads, TCRdb lists one record per CDR3 protein. Among roughly 45,000 distinct CDR3 sequences listed, approximately 13% were seen once. Time point indicated: longitudinal time-point 3. The source material was PBMCs. Receptor source: a young man in good health.

This clonotype was detected many times. This chain links TRBV6-5 with TRBJ1-4; no clear D. Germline V lookup: CDR1 MNHEY, CDR2 SVGAGI. The length of the CDR3 is 14 residues. V was shortened by 0 bases and J by 4 bases, with 6 bases between the two germline ends. The CDR3 nucleotides are TGTGCCAGCAGTTACTCGAATTTTAATGAAAAACTGTTTTTT. This gives the protein CASSYSNFNEKLFF.

This clonotype was observed at least ten times. The chain uses TRBV29-1 and TRBJ2-7, with D perhaps matching TRBD1 (5 bases). CDR3 length equals 12 residues. CDR1 is SQVTM, CDR2 ANQGSEA, per germline. V lost 6 bases and J lost 6, with 15 bases in between. CDR3 sequence reads: CSVTNTGAEQYF. For the CDR3, the DNA is TGCAGCGTCACTAACACAGGAGCCGAGCAGTACTTC.

This clonotype was picked up many times. The chain has TRBV10-3 and TRBJ2-3; 8 bases line up with TRBD2. The V and J ends lost 3 bases and 2 bases, in that order; junction bases with no gene match: 4. This CDR3 region has 15 residues. CDR1 and CDR2 from the germline V gene are ENHRY and SYGVKD. The CDR3 here is CAISEPLADTDTQYF. The CDR3 bases are TGTGCCATCAGTGAACCACTAGCGGACACAGATACGCAGTATTTT.

The rearrangement uses TRBV5-1 and TRBJ1-1; no clear D. Per the germline V gene, CDR1 is SGHRS and CDR2 is YFSETQ. The V gene lost 0 bases and the J gene lost 10 bases, with 16 bases spanning the gap. CDR3 length: 14 residues. Here the CDR3 reads CASSLVPDWDGAFF. CDR3 nucleotide sequence: TGCGCCAGCAGCTTGGTGCCAGATTGGGATGGAGCTTTCTTT.

This clonotype was recorded many times. The rearrangement joins TRBV28 to TRBJ1-2; D gene ambiguous. V gave up 5 bases and J gave up 4 bases, with 11 bases separating them. This CDR3 region has 13 residues. Germline CDR1 and CDR2: MDHEN and SYDVKM. For the CDR3, the DNA is TGTGCCAGCAGTCTACAGCCTGCCTATGGCTACACCTTC. Protein: CASSLQPAYGYTF.

This clonotype was recorded at least ten times. This chain connects TRBV5-1 to TRBJ2-7; maybe TRBD2 (5 bases). Germline loops: CDR1 SGHRS, CDR2 YFSETQ. The V end was cut by 2 bases, the J end by 2 bases, with 17 bases between. This CDR3 has 16 amino acids. Here the CDR3 reads CASSFQTADLAYEQYF. The CDR3 DNA reads as TGCGCCAGCAGCTTTCAAACAGCGGACCTTGCCTACGAGCAGTACTTC.

This clonotype appeared many times. The V and J genes are TRBV25-1 and TRBJ2-7; D unclear. CDR1 is MGHDK, CDR2 SYGVNS, per germline. Deletions cut 2 bases from V and 5 bases from J, with 4 bases between. The CDR3 length is 11 residues. The CDR3 DNA is TGTGCCAGCAGTGAAAGAAACGAGCAGTACTTC. Translated, it gives CASSERNEQYF.

Many counts were recorded for this clonotype. This chain uses TRBV5-5 with TRBJ2-7, with 12 positions matching TRBD2. CDR1 SGHKS and CDR2 YYEKEE come from the germline V gene (reference sequence). The J segment lost 5 bases and the V segment lost 4 bases, leaving 13 bases of the junction unmatched. The CDR3 contains 17 residues. CDR3 protein: CASSTHLAGGPQNEQYF. The DNA for the CDR3 is TGTGCCAGCAGCACCCATCTAGCGGGAGGGCCCCAAAACGAGCAGTACTTC.

There are many counts of this clonotype. CDR3: CASSLVLAGAGDTQYF. Written as DNA, the CDR3 is TGTGCCAGCAGCCTTGTCCTGGCGGGAGCAGGGGATACGCAGTATTTT. V gene TRBV7-2 combines with J gene TRBJ2-3; 7 bases match TRBD2. J was trimmed by 6 bases and V by 5 bases; bases with no gene match: 14. Germline loops: CDR1 SGHTA, CDR2 FQGNSA. The CDR3 loop spans 16 amino acids.

This clonotype appeared many times. The chain recombines TRBV5-1 with TRBJ1-2, with a tentative D call TRBD1 (5 bases). This CDR3 region has 15 residues. V dropped 4 bases and J dropped 0 bases, with 13 bases sitting between them. Germline CDR1 is SGHRS and CDR2 is YFSETQ. Here the CDR3 DNA reads TGCGCCAGCAGCCTCGTGGGGGATCCTAACTATGGCTACACCTTC. This gives the protein CASSLVGDPNYGYTF.

This clonotype was detected many times. This chain joins TRBV28 and TRBJ2-1; the match to TRBD2 covers 12 bases. J gave up 9 bases and V 7 bases, and 10 bases lay outside the gene matches. Per the germline V gene, CDR1 is MDHEN and CDR2 is SYDVKM. The CDR3 consists of 15 residues. Written as DNA, the CDR3 is TGTGCCAGCACCGAGACTAGCGGGAGTGGTGCTGAGCAGTTCTTC. Translating gives CASTETSGSGAEQFF.

This clonotype was recorded at least ten times. The rearrangement uses TRBV28 and TRBJ2-7, with 11 nucleotides matching TRBD2. V gave up 6 bases and J gave up 3 bases; unmatched junction bases: 4. The CDR3 consists of 14 residues. CDR1 and CDR2 (germline): MDHEN, SYDVKM. The CDR3 nucleotides are TGTGCCAGCAGATCCCTAGCGGGAGGCTACGAGCAGTACTTC. It is translated as CASRSLAGGYEQYF.

This clonotype was seen many times. One junction end disagrees with the germline gene, perhaps due to a read error. The V call is TRBV28, the J call TRBJ2-2; D is possibly TRBD2 (5 bases). The CDR3 contains 14 residues. The germline CDR1 and CDR2 sequences are MDHEN and SYDVKM. The CDR3, as DNA: TGTGCCAGCAGTTTATACTTAAACACCGGGAAGCTGTTTTTT. This sequence encodes CASSLYLNTGKLFF.

This clonotype came up many times. V usage is TRBV5-5 and J usage is TRBJ2-1; TRBD2 aligns across 7 bases. The J segment lost 0 bases and the V segment lost 5 bases, leaving 11 bases of the junction unmatched. CDR3 length equals 17 residues. CDR1 is SGHKS, CDR2 YYEKEE, per germline (reference sequence). The chain's CDR3 is CASSPLSGAGSYNEQFF. CDR3 coding DNA: TGTGCCAGCAGTCCCTTGAGCGGGGCAGGCTCCTACAATGAGCAGTTCTTC.

This clonotype was counted ten times or more. The chain combines TRBV5-1 with TRBJ2-7; 8 bases agree with TRBD1. Losses at the gene ends were 1 base for V and 0 bases for J; bases not matched to a gene: 3. The germline gives CDR1 SGHRS, CDR2 YFSETQ. The CDR3 contains 15 residues. CDR3 coding DNA: TGCGCCAGCAGCTTGATTACAGGGGGCTCCTACGAGCAGTACTTC. This translates into CASSLITGGSYEQYF.

This clonotype appeared many times. For the CDR3, the DNA is TGTGCCAGCAGAGTACTACAGACCACAGATACGCAGTATTTT. Translated, it gives CASRVLQTTDTQYF. This chain links TRBV27 with TRBJ2-3; D ambiguous. The CDR3 totals 14 residues. V lost 6 bases and J lost 2, with 12 bases in between. The germline gives CDR1 MNHEY, CDR2 SMNVEV (reference sequence).

This clonotype was seen ten or more times. The V gene is TRBV24-1, the J gene TRBJ2-1, with 9 nucleotides matching TRBD1. V was pared by 2 bases and J by 8 bases, with 9 bases of the junction left unmatched. This CDR3 region has 16 residues. The germline CDR1 and CDR2 sequences are KGHDR and SFDVKD. CDR3 sequence reads: CATSDWGGQGVHEQFF. For the CDR3, the DNA is TGTGCCACCAGTGATTGGGGGGGACAGGGCGTCCATGAGCAGTTCTTC.

In this sample, this clonotype turned up many times. CDR3 sequence reads: CASLLVGELFF. CDR3 bases: TGTGCCAGCCTGTTAGTCGGGGAGCTGTTTTTT. The chain carries TRBV11-2 and TRBJ2-2; D is ambiguous. The CDR3 runs 11 residues. CDR1 SGHAT and CDR2 FQNNGV come from the germline V gene. Trimming left V 8 bases short and J 7 bases short, with 8 bases between.

With regard to this clonotype: A much bigger clone sits one base away, suggesting this may be a read error. The chain carries TRBV5-4 and TRBJ2-5; a weak D match, TRBD1 (5 bases). V was trimmed by 4 bases and J by 4 bases, leaving 20 bases between them. This CDR3 contains 16 residues. Germline CDR1 reads SGHNT; CDR2 reads YYREEE (reference sequence). The CDR3 coding sequence is TGTGCCAGCAGCCGCCCGGACATGGCGGATCGAGAGACCCAGTACTTC. Protein: CASSRPDMADRETQYF.

This clonotype was picked up many times. The chain carries TRBV27 and TRBJ2-2; D perhaps matches TRBD2 (6 bases). There are 13 residues in the CDR3. The V gene lost 3 bases and the J gene lost 7 bases, with 9 bases spanning the gap. In germline, CDR1 is MNHEY, CDR2 SMNVEV (reference sequence). The CDR3 sequence: CASSLGGSGELFF. CDR3 DNA: TGTGCCAGCAGTTTGGGGGGTAGCGGGGAGCTGTTTTTT.

The chain joins TRBV5-1 to TRBJ2-3; D call uncertain. The CDR3 runs to 15 residues. The germline CDR1 and CDR2 sequences are SGHRS and YFSETQ. Trimming took off 5 bases at V and 3 bases at J, with 16 bases between the two ends. CDR3 sequence: CASRGSGLKTDTQYF. In nucleotides, the CDR3 is TGCGCCAGCAGGGGGTCTGGGCTCAAAACAGATACGCAGTATTTT.

This clonotype was recorded at least ten times. This chain uses TRBV11-2 with TRBJ2-7, with D unresolved. The CDR3 totals 15 residues. The V end was cut by 3 bases, the J end by 3 bases, with 15 bases between. Germline values: CDR1 SGHAT, CDR2 FQNNGV. The chain's CDR3 is CASSLGNSALYEQYF. CDR3 DNA: TGTGCCAGCAGCTTGGGGAATTCTGCCCTCTACGAGCAGTACTTC.

Ten or more counts support this clonotype. V usage is TRBV24-1 and J usage is TRBJ2-3; no clear D gene. CDR1 is KGHDR, CDR2 SFDVKD, per germline. The CDR3 has 13 residues. V shed 7 bases and J shed 1 base, with 8 bases lying between them. CDR3 amino acids: CATRDPRTDTQYF. The CDR3 nucleotides are TGTGCCACCAGAGACCCACGCACAGATACGCAGTATTTT.

This clonotype was recorded many times. This sequence joins TRBV28 and TRBJ2-6; 7 bases are shared with TRBD1. In germline, CDR1 is MDHEN, CDR2 SYDVKM. Trimming at V came to 8 bases and at J to 2 bases, leaving 6 bases not matched to a gene. The CDR3 contains 15 residues. In nucleotides, the CDR3 is TGTGCCAGCCCGACAGGGATCCCTGGGGCCAACGTCCTGACTTTC. Translating it yields CASPTGIPGANVLTF.

This clonotype was detected ten times or more. The chain carries TRBV7-2 and TRBJ1-5; 7 bases agree with TRBD1. The CDR3 consists of 13 residues. Trimming removed 3 bases from V and 7 bases from J; junction bases left unmatched: 3. The V gene's germline CDR1 is SGHTA and CDR2 FQGNSA. This CDR3 reads CASSLRGRQPQHF. CDR3 DNA sequence: TGTGCCAGCAGCTTGAGGGGGCGGCAGCCCCAGCATTTT.

The chain recombines TRBV6-5 with TRBJ2-1, with 12 bases that match TRBD2. Trimming took 2 bases from V and 10 from J; bases not matched to a gene: 12. The V gene's germline CDR1 is MNHEY and CDR2 SVGAGI. The CDR3 totals 17 residues. The CDR3 DNA follows: TGTGCCAGCAGTTACCCTAGCGGGAGGGCCTCCTCCCCCGAGCAGTTCTTC. Amino acids: CASSYPSGRASSPEQFF.

The rearrangement uses TRBV5-1 and TRBJ2-1, with TRBD1 matching over 9 bases. Trimming cost V 6 bases and J 16 bases; bases outside gene matches: 20. Germline CDR1 reads SGHRS; CDR2 reads YFSETQ. The length of the CDR3 is 15 residues. CDR3 nucleotides: TGCGCCAGCAACCTGGGACAGGGAGTGCTCTTGGGGCAATTCTTC. Protein: CASNLGQGVLLGQFF. The entire variable domain, with the rest obtained from reference TRBV5-1 and TRBJ2-1, is as follows: KAGVTQTPRYLIKTRGQQVTLSCSPISGHRSVSWYQQTPGQGLQFLFEYFSETQRNKGNFPGRFSGRQFSNSRSEMNVSTLELGDSALYLCASNLGQGVLLGQFFGPGTRLTVL.

This clonotype occurred many times. The V call is TRBV20-1, the J call TRBJ2-3, with TRBD1 matching over 7 bases. Trimming cost V 6 bases and J 5 bases; bases outside gene matches: 8. Germline lookup yields CDR1 DFQATT and CDR2 SNEGSKA (reference sequence). The CDR3 runs to 13 residues. The CDR3 bases are TGCAGTGCCGATCGACAGGGTGGAGATACGCAGTATTTT. Translated: CSADRQGGDTQYF.

As for this clonotype: A much more abundant neighbour one base away suggests this may be a read error. The rearrangement joins TRBV27 to TRBJ2-7; no clear D gene. The CDR3 has 12 residues. Trimming shortened V by 6 bases and J by 6 bases, and 12 bases separated the two germline ends. Germline CDR1 reads MNHEY; CDR2 reads SMNVEV (reference sequence). CDR3 DNA: TGTGCCAGCAGGACATGGCGCAGCGAGCAGTACTTC. Encoded protein: CASRTWRSEQYF.

This clonotype has ten or more counts. V and J are TRBV5-1 and TRBJ1-5; a weak D match, TRBD1 (6 bases). The V gene's germline CDR1 is SGHRS and CDR2 YFSETQ. The CDR3 is 18 residues long. V shed 0 bases and J shed 0 bases, with 16 bases lying between them. The CDR3 loop reads CASSLARGRYHSNQPQHF. CDR3 nucleotides: TGCGCCAGCAGCTTGGCCAGGGGTCGTTACCATAGCAATCAGCCCCAGCATTTT.

As for this clonotype: This may arise from a read error, as a much more abundant clone is one base away. CDR3 residues: CASSPQGQLGYEQYF. The CDR3, as DNA: TGTGCCAGCAGCCCCCAGGGTCAGTTGGGGTACGAGCAGTACTTC. This chain joins TRBV7-6 and TRBJ2-7; tentative D call: TRBD1 (5 bases). The V end lost 5 bases, the J end lost 4 bases, and 18 bases lay between the germline ends. Germline loops: CDR1 SGHVS, CDR2 FNYEAQ. This CDR3 is built from 15 residues.